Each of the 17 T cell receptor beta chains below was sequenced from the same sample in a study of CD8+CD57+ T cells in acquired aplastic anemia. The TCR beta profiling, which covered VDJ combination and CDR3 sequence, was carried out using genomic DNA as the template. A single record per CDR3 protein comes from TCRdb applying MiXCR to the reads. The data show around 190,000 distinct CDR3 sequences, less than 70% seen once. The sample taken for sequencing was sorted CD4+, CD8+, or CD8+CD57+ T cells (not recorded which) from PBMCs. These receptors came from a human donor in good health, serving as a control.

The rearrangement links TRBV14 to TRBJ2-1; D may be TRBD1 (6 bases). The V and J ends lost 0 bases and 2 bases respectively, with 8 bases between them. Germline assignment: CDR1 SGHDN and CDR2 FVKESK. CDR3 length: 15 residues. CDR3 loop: CASSQEGHTYNEQFF. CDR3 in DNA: TGTGCCAGCAGCCAAGAGGGACATACCTACAATGAGCAGTTCTTC.

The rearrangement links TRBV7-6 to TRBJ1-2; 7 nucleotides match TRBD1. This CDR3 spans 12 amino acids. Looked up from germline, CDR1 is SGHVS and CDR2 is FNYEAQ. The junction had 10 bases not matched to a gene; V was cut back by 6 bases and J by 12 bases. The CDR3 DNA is TGTGCCAGCAGATCAGGGACAGCCGGAAACACCTTC. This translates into CASRSGTAGNTF.

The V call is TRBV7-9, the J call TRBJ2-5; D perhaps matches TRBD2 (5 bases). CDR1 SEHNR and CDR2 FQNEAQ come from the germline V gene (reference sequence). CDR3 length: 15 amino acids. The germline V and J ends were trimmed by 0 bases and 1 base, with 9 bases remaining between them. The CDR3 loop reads CASSLARAAQETQYF. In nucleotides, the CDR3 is TGTGCCAGCAGCTTAGCGCGGGCGGCCCAAGAGACCCAGTACTTC.

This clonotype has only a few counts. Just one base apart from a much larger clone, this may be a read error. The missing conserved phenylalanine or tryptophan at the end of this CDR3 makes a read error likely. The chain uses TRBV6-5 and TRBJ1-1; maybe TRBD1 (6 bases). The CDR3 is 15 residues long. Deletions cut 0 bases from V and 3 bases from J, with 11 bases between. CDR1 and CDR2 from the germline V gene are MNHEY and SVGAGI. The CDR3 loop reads CASSYSSGADTEAFL. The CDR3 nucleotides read TGTGCCAGCAGTTACTCGTCGGGGGCGGACACTGAAGCTTTCCTT.

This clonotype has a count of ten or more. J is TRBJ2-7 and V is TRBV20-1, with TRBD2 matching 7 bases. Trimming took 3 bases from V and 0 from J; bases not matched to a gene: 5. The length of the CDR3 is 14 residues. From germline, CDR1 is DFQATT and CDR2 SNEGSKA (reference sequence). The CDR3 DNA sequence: TGCAGTGCTAGGGGGACTATCATCTCCTACGAGCAGTACTTC. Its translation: CSARGTIISYEQYF.

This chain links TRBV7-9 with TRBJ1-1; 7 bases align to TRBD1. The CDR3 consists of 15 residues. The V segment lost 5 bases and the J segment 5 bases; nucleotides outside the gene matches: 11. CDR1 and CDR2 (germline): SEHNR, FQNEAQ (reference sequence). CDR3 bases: TGTGCCAGCAGCGTTGGACAGGATCGAGGTACTGAAGCTTTCTTT. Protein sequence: CASSVGQDRGTEAFF. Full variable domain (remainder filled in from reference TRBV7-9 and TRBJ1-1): DTGVSQNPRHKITKRGQNVTFRCDPISEHNRLYWYRQTLGQGPEFLTYFQNEAQLEKSRLLSDRFSAERPKGSFSTLEIQRTEQGDSAMYLCASSVGQDRGTEAFFGQGTRLTVV.

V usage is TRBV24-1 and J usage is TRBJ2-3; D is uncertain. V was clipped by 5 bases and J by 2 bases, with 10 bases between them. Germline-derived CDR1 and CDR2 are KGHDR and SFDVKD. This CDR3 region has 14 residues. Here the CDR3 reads CATSARAFTDTQYF. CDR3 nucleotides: TGTGCCACCAGTGCTCGGGCTTTCACAGATACGCAGTATTTT.

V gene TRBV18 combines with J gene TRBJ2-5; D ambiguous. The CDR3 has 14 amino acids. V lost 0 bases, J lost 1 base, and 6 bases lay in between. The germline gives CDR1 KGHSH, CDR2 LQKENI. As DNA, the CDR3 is TGTGCCAGCTCACCACCGAATCTCCAAGAGACCCAGTACTTC. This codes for CASSPPNLQETQYF. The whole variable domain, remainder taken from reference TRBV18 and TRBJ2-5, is NAGVMQNPRHLVRRRGQEARLRCSPMKGHSHVYWYRQLPEEGLKFMVYLQKENIIDESGMPKERFSAEFPKEGPSILRIQQVVRGDSAAYFCASSPPNLQETQYFGPGTRLLVL.

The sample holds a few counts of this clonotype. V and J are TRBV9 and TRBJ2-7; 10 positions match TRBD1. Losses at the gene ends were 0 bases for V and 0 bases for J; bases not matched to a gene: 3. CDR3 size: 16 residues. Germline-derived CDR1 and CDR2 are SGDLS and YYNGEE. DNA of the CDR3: TGTGCCAGCAGCGTAGGGGGGACAGGGGTCTCCTACGAGCAGTACTTC. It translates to CASSVGGTGVSYEQYF.

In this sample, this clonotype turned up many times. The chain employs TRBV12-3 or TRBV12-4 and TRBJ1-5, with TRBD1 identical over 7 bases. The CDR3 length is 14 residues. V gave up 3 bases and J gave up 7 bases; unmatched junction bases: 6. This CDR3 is CASSFAGGRQPQHF. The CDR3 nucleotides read TGTGCCAGCAGTTTTGCAGGGGGTAGACAGCCCCAGCATTTT.

The CDR3 sequence: CASSYSSGTSGGFNEQFF. CDR3 sequence (DNA): TGTGCCAGCAGTTACTCTTCCGGGACTAGCGGGGGATTCAATGAGCAGTTCTTC. This chain connects TRBV6-2 or TRBV6-3 to TRBJ2-1; 14 bases map to TRBD2. The ends lost 0 bases at V and 6 bases at J; junction bases unmatched: 7. Germline-derived CDR1 and CDR2 are MNHEY and SVGEGT. This CDR3 region has 18 residues.

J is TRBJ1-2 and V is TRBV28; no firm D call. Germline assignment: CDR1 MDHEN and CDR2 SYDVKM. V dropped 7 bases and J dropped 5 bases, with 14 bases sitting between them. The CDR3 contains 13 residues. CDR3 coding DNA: TGTGCCAGCAAGGGTTATCCCATATATGGCTACACCTTC. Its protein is CASKGYPIYGYTF.

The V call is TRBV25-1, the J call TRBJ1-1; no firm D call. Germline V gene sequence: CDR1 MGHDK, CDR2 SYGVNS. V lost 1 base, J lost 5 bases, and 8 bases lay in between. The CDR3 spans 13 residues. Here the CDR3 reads CASSELSWTEAFF. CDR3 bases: TGTGCCAGCAGTGAATTATCGTGGACTGAAGCTTTCTTT.

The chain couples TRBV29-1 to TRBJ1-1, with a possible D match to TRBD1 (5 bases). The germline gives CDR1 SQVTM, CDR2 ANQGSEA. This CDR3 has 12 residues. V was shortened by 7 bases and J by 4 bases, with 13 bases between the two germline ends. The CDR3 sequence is CSASNQGTEAFF. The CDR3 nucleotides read TGCAGCGCCAGTAACCAGGGCACTGAAGCTTTCTTT.

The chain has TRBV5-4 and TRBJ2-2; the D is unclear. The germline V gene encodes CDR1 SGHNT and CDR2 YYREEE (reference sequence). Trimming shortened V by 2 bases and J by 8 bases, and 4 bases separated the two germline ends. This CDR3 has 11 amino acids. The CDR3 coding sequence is TGTGCCAGCAGCTTTTTTGGGGAGCTGTTTTTT. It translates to CASSFFGELFF.

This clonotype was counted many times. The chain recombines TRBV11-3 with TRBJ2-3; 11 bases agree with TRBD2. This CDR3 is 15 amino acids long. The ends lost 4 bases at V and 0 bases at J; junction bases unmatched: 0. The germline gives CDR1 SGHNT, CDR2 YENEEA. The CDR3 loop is CASSWTSGSTDTQYF. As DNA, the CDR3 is TGTGCCAGCAGCTGGACTAGCGGGAGCACAGATACGCAGTATTTT.

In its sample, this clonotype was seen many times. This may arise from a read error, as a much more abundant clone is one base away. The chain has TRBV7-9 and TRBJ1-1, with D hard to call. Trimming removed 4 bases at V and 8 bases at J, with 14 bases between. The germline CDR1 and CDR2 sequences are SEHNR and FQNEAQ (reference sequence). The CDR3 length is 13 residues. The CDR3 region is CASSSQAGSEAFF. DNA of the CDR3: TGTGCCAGCAGCTCTCAGGCGGGGAGCGAAGCTTTCTTT.